This T cell receptor (beta chain) was recovered during a study of blood T cell repertoires in COVID-19. Study as a whole: The United States, Italy and Spain were the sources of the acute and convalescent COVID-19 samples. T cells, B-cell-depleted T cells, or PBMCs supplied cDNA or gDNA.

Unmatched junction bases numbered 5, after V lost 5 bases and J lost 4 bases. CDR1 and CDR2 from the germline V gene are WSHSY and SAAADI. The CDR3 runs to 14 residues. Original processing methods: How many nucleated cells were present was estimated from reference gene primer amplification. Profiling relied on immunoSEQ multiplex PCR, and the TCRdb table lists in-frame clones only, not all of them. D and trimming were read from the DNA, whereas the V and J calls and clone size are those reported in that table. Of fewer than 200,000 clones listed, about 80% are singletons. Sequencing input: peripheral blood. This chain joins TRBV10-2 and TRBJ2-1; 7 bases are a match to TRBD2. The TCR comes from a woman aged 65 to 85 with acute or convalescent COVID-19. The CDR3, as DNA: TGCGCCAGCAGTCCGGGACTACGTTACAATGAGCAGTTCTTC. It is translated as CASSPGLRYNEQFF.